This TCR beta chain was sequenced in a study of shared clonotypes between healthy human individuals. Study in general: The people who gave samples were a couple of women and three men aged 18 to 49. The study, taken as a whole, reports: Non-shared clonotypes were found to have lower generation probabilities than the clonotypes that were shared by all four of the sorted-subset donors.

Sorted-subset replicate PCRs used roughly 210 ng of genomic DNA. This amount corresponded to some 30,000 T cell genomes. Using immunoSEQ multiplex PCR, the repertoire was profiled, and TCRdb retains in-frame clones only, with some absent. This sample has about 2.1 million clones, with 90% to 95% found just once. V shed 7 bases and J shed 5 bases, with 15 bases lying between them. CDR1 and CDR2 (germline): SNHLY, FYNNEI. CDR3 length: 13 residues. A remark on this clone: Its target is not known.

CD45RO-negative cells were positively selected for CCR7, leaving out terminally differentiated effector memory CD45RA+ cells. The clonotype was recovered from a man aged 18 to 29 in good health. Some clones in this sample may be carry-over from other donors' samples. The source material was naive CD8+ T cells from PBMCs. The chain couples TRBV2 to TRBJ2-7; TRBD1 or TRBD2 may be the D gene (5 bases each). The DNA for the CDR3 is TGTGCCAGCAATGGTAGAGGGACCCACGAGCAGTACTTC. Translated, it gives CASNGRGTHEQYF.